Below, 25 T cell receptor beta chains from the same sample are listed, as sequenced in a study of blood T cell repertoires in COVID-19. Assay used: immunoSEQ multiplex PCR; TCRdb lists only in-frame clones, some missing. This table holds about 130,000 clones, approximately 86% found once. Sequences were obtained from PBMCs or T cells enriched from blood (not recorded which). The receptors were gathered from a woman aged 50 to 60 who had recovered from COVID-19.

The rearrangement joins TRBV19 to TRBJ2-3, with D possibly matching TRBD1 (5 bases). The V gene's germline CDR1 is LNHDA and CDR2 SQIVND (reference sequence). V was clipped by 10 bases and J by 6 bases, with 11 bases between them. The CDR3 sequence is 11 residues long. CDR3 coding DNA: TGTGCCACCATAAACAGGGATACGCAGTATTTT. Translated: CATINRDTQYF.

This chain uses TRBV29-1 with TRBJ2-1, with 7 positions matching TRBD1. Germline V gene sequence: CDR1 SQVTM, CDR2 ANQGSEA. V gave up 4 bases and J gave up 7 bases; unmatched junction bases: 4. The CDR3 totals 12 residues. The chain's CDR3 is CSVVEGANEQFF. CDR3 in DNA: TGCAGCGTTGTAGAGGGGGCGAATGAGCAGTTCTTC.

The V and J genes are TRBV10-2 and TRBJ2-7; D might be TRBD2 (6 bases). Trimming left V 4 bases short and J 4 bases short, with 8 bases between. This CDR3 is 12 amino acids long. CDR1 WSHSY and CDR2 SAAADI come from the germline V gene. The CDR3 is CASSAGEYEQYF. In DNA form, the CDR3 reads TGCGCCAGCAGTGCGGGGGAGTACGAGCAGTACTTC.

The chain recombines TRBV4-2 with TRBJ1-4; D uncertain. V lost 0 bases, J lost 8 bases, and 13 bases lay in between. This CDR3 has 15 residues. Germline V CDR1 and CDR2: LGHNA, YNFKEQ. The chain's CDR3 is CASSQDLGGGEKLFF. In DNA form, the CDR3 reads TGTGCCAGCAGCCAAGATCTCGGCGGAGGGGAAAAACTGTTTTTT.

This clone was seen only once. This chain uses TRBV7-2 with TRBJ2-1; 7 nucleotides match TRBD2. CDR3 size: 16 residues. V lost 1 base and J lost 6; bases outside the gene matches: 9. Per germline, CDR1 SGHTA and CDR2 FQGNSA. The CDR3 bases are TGTGCCAGCAGCTTAGACTCGAGCGGGGCAATCAATGAGCAGTTCTTC. This sequence encodes CASSLDSSGAINEQFF.

J is TRBJ2-2 and V is TRBV10-3; weak D call: TRBD1 (7 bases). The V end was cut by 7 bases, the J end by 5 bases, with 17 bases between. The germline V gene encodes CDR1 ENHRY and CDR2 SYGVKD. There are 15 residues in the CDR3. The CDR3 DNA reads as TGTGCCATCACCAGGACAGGTGCGGGAACCGGGGAGCTGTTTTTT. It encodes CAITRTGAGTGELFF.

J is TRBJ2-5 and V is TRBV29-1; 8 bases align to TRBD1. Germline lookup yields CDR1 SQVTM and CDR2 ANQGSEA. J gave up 6 bases and V 7 bases, and 7 bases lay outside the gene matches. CDR3 size: 12 residues. The CDR3 here is CSAQTGGKTQYF. The CDR3, as DNA: TGCAGCGCACAAACAGGGGGGAAGACCCAGTACTTC.

The rearrangement joins TRBV7-2 to TRBJ2-3, with a weak D call TRBD1 (6 bases). There are 15 residues in the CDR3. CDR1 is SGHTA, CDR2 FQGNSA, per germline. Trimming pared 1 base from V and 2 bases from J, leaving 10 bases between. CDR3 protein: CASSLVGHTTDTQYF. The CDR3 DNA follows: TGTGCCAGCAGCTTAGTGGGACACACCACAGATACGCAGTATTTT.

This clone was seen once. The chain uses TRBV21-1 and TRBJ1-2; no DNA check was done on the table's D call, TRBD1. TRBV21-1 corresponds to a pseudogene. The CDR3 loop spans 15 amino acids. The CDR3 spells CASSGEGDEGRGYTF. CDR3 nucleotide sequence: TGTGCCAGCAGTGGGGAAGGGGATGAAGGTCGTGGCTACACCTTC.

The gene calls are TRBV11-2 and TRBJ2-7, with 9 bases identical to TRBD1. Germline CDR1 reads SGHAT; CDR2 reads FQNNGV. The CDR3 runs to 17 residues. After removal of 5 bases from V and 2 bases from J, the junction contained 13 bases not matched to a gene. The CDR3 sequence: CASSNLWGGQGTYEQYF. The DNA for the CDR3 is TGTGCCAGCAGCAATCTATGGGGGGGACAGGGAACCTACGAGCAGTACTTC.

The rearrangement joins TRBV19 to TRBJ2-3, with TRBD1 matching 11 bases. The CDR3 totals 16 residues. Germline values: CDR1 LNHDA, CDR2 SQIVND (reference sequence). The V segment lost 4 bases and the J segment 2 bases; nucleotides outside the gene matches: 5. In DNA, the CDR3 is TGTGCCAGTAGTAGGGACAGGGGGGGAATCACAGATACGCAGTATTTT. This sequence encodes CASSRDRGGITDTQYF.

This rearrangement joins TRBV7-2 to TRBJ2-7, with a tentative D call TRBD2 (6 bases). The V gene's germline CDR1 is SGHTA and CDR2 FQGNSA. V lost 6 bases to trimming and J lost 12 bases, with 18 bases between them. The CDR3 contains 12 residues. CDR3 bases: TGTGCCAGCAGGCGATTGGGGACTGCGGCGTACTTC. This codes for CASRRLGTAAYF.

The gene calls are TRBV19 and TRBJ2-5; 7 bases align to TRBD2. Unmatched junction bases numbered 4, after V lost 5 bases and J lost 4 bases. Germline V gives CDR1 LNHDA, CDR2 SQIVND (reference sequence). The CDR3 totals 13 residues. This chain's CDR3 is CASSPSGGETQYF. The CDR3 DNA reads as TGTGCCAGTAGTCCGTCGGGGGGAGAGACCCAGTACTTC.

The rearrangement uses TRBV5-6 and TRBJ2-1, with 8 bases identical to TRBD1. CDR1 and CDR2 from the germline V gene are SGHDT and YYEEEE. V was clipped by 2 bases and J by 6 bases; unmatched bases: 4. This CDR3 comprises 14 residues. CDR3 DNA sequence: TGTGCCAGCAGCTTAGACAGGGGTCTCAATGAGCAGTTCTTC. It translates to CASSLDRGLNEQFF.

The chain joins TRBV5-6 to TRBJ2-7; 8 nucleotides line up with TRBD1. This CDR3 comprises 14 residues. Unmatched junction bases numbered 4, after V lost 2 bases and J lost 3 bases. In germline, CDR1 is SGHDT, CDR2 YYEEEE. The CDR3 is CASSFRQGIYEQYF. CDR3 sequence (DNA): TGTGCCAGCAGCTTTCGACAGGGGATCTACGAGCAGTACTTC.

Here the CDR3 DNA reads TGTGCCAGCAGTTTCCCGGGACAGGTCCCCAATGAGCAGTTCTTC. Translation gives CASSFPGQVPNEQFF. The chain recombines TRBV27 with TRBJ2-1, with 8 nucleotides matching TRBD1. CDR1 and CDR2 (germline): MNHEY, SMNVEV (reference sequence). The CDR3 covers 15 residues. V was clipped by 3 bases and J by 6 bases; unmatched bases: 7.

This chain joins TRBV25-1 and TRBJ2-3; no reliable D call. The CDR3 runs 14 residues. Germline V gene lookup returns CDR1 MGHDK and CDR2 SYGVNS. With 6 bases removed from V and 5 bases from J, the gap between germline ends came to 15 bases. CDR3 DNA: TGTGCCAGCAGCCTGATGGGCGCAAAAGATACGCAGTATTTT. It specifies CASSLMGAKDTQYF.

The rearrangement links TRBV10-3 to TRBJ2-4; 8 bases fit TRBD2. The CDR3 is 16 residues long. J lost 5 bases, V lost 2 bases, and 8 bases had no gene match. CDR1 is ENHRY, CDR2 SYGVKD, per germline. The CDR3 here is CAISEGARGAQNIQYF. Here the CDR3 DNA reads TGTGCCATCAGTGAGGGCGCGCGGGGGGCGCAAAACATTCAGTACTTC.

The chain has TRBV6-2 or TRBV6-3 and TRBJ2-7; 9 positions match TRBD1. Germline V gives CDR1 MNHEY, CDR2 SVGEGT. CDR3 length equals 15 residues. Unmatched junction bases numbered 5, after V lost 2 bases and J lost 3 bases. CDR3 sequence (DNA): TGTGCCAGCAGTTACCCCACAGGGGGCCTCTACGAGCAGTACTTC. This gives the protein CASSYPTGGLYEQYF.

This clone was found once. The gene calls are TRBV19 and TRBJ1-2; D gene uncertain. Trimming stripped 0 bases from V and 8 bases from J, with 13 bases between. The CDR3 runs 14 residues. Germline V gene sequence: CDR1 LNHDA, CDR2 SQIVND (reference sequence). CDR3 in amino acids: CASSIEGVWRGYTF. For the CDR3, the DNA is TGTGCCAGTAGTATAGAGGGCGTGTGGCGAGGCTACACCTTC.

The chain combines TRBV28 with TRBJ1-4, with a weak D call TRBD1 (6 bases). The V gene lost 3 bases and the J gene lost 8 bases, with 10 bases spanning the gap. This CDR3 spans 13 amino acids. From germline, CDR1 is MDHEN and CDR2 SYDVKM. The CDR3: CASSFGGGEKLFF. In nucleotides, the CDR3 is TGTGCCAGCAGTTTCGGGGGGGGCGAAAAACTGTTTTTT.

The V call is TRBV24-1, the J call TRBJ2-5, with D perhaps matching TRBD1 (6 bases). Germline values: CDR1 KGHDR, CDR2 SFDVKD. CDR3 length: 14 amino acids. The V end was cut by 3 bases, the J end by 4 bases, with 11 bases between. In DNA form, the CDR3 reads TGTGCCACCAGTGATACACAGGGACGAGAGACCCAGTACTTC. Its protein product is CATSDTQGRETQYF.

J is TRBJ1-2 and V is TRBV13; 7 bases align to TRBD1. The CDR3 runs 15 residues. Germline-derived CDR1 and CDR2 are PRHDT and FYEKMQ (reference sequence). V lost 6 bases, J lost 3 bases, and 10 bases stayed unmatched. The CDR3 here is CASSYETGTDYGYTF. CDR3 nucleotide sequence: TGTGCCAGCAGTTACGAGACTGGGACAGACTATGGCTACACCTTC.

The V gene is TRBV10-1, the J gene TRBJ1-2; 7 bases are a match to TRBD1. J was trimmed by 2 bases and V by 5 bases; bases with no gene match: 2. The CDR3 has 13 amino acids. Germline values: CDR1 WNHNN, CDR2 SYGVQD (reference sequence). This CDR3 is CASSRQGNYGYTF. The CDR3 region has the DNA TGCGCCAGCAGTCGACAGGGAAACTATGGCTACACCTTC.

The CDR3 loop reads CASSQLVSNQPQHF. The CDR3 nucleotides read TGCGCCAGCAGCCAATTAGTGAGCAATCAGCCCCAGCATTTT. V is TRBV4-1 and J is TRBJ1-5, with D hard to call. V lost 2 bases and J 1 base, leaving 6 bases between the germline ends. This CDR3 has 14 amino acids. Germline values: CDR1 MGHRA, CDR2 YSYEKL.